This T cell receptor beta chain was found in a study of shared clonotypes between healthy human individuals. CD45RO-negative, CCR7-selected cells formed the naive CD8 fraction, which excluded terminally differentiated effector memory CD45RA+ cells. Sequenced by immunoSEQ multiplex PCR; TCRdb stores in-frame clones only, minus some. This table has hundreds of thousands of clones, about 91% appearing once. The germline V gene has CDR1 SGHRS and CDR2 YFSETQ. V lost 2 bases and J lost 8; bases outside the gene matches: 8. The CDR3 runs to 15 residues. This clone has just one count. This clonotype was sampled from a man younger than 45 in good health. Sequenced input: naive CD8+ T cells sorted from blood. The V and J genes are TRBV5-1 and TRBJ2-1; 9 nucleotides match TRBD2. CDR3 sequence (DNA): TGCGCCAGCAGCTTCCGGGTAGCGGGAGCGGATGAGCAGTTCTTC. Protein product: CASSFRVAGADEQFF.